The 7 T cell receptor beta chains below all came from one sample that was sequenced in a study of blood T cells in healthy people across ages. Together with a sample-barcoded 5' primer, a J-beta primer mix was included in a second PCR lasting roughly 6 to 12 cycles. TCRdb independently ran MiXCR on the 5' RACE reads; one entry per CDR3 protein. This table holds about 780,000 distinct CDR3 sequences, around half found once. Sequenced: blood. Receptors originate from an older man in good health.

In its sample, this clonotype was seen a few times. The chain is built from TRBV20-1 and TRBJ2-7; TRBD1 aligns across 7 bases. Germline assignment: CDR1 DFQATT and CDR2 SNEGSKA (reference sequence). The CDR3 totals 12 residues. The CDR3 nucleotides read TGCAGCGCCGGGACAGCTACCTACGAGCAGTACTTC. This sequence encodes CSAGTATYEQYF.

The chain joins TRBV4-3 to TRBJ2-5, with TRBD2 matching over 12 bases. V trimming: 2 bases; J trimming: 2 bases; junction bases outside the gene matches: 3. Germline V lookup: CDR1 LGHNA, CDR2 YSLEER. This CDR3 comprises 16 residues. CDR3 coding DNA: TGCGCCAGCAGCCAAACTAGCGGGGGGACTCAAGAGACCCAGTACTTC. The encoded protein is CASSQTSGGTQETQYF.

The V and J genes are TRBV28 and TRBJ2-7, with TRBD2 as a possible D gene (5 bases). Trimming stripped 6 bases from V and 1 base from J, with 10 bases between. This CDR3 spans 13 amino acids. Germline values: CDR1 MDHEN, CDR2 SYDVKM. The CDR3 region is CASRAAVSYEQYF. CDR3 coding DNA: TGTGCCAGCAGAGCAGCGGTATCCTACGAGCAGTACTTC.

This clonotype has a handful of counts. The chain recombines TRBV10-3 with TRBJ2-2, with D unclear. CDR1 is ENHRY, CDR2 SYGVKD, per germline. The CDR3 consists of 16 residues. Trimming removed 7 bases from V and 4 bases from J, with 19 bases in between. The CDR3 nucleotides are TGTGCCATCACTCCCGGTTGGGCGGTCGGCACCGGGGAGCTGTTTTTT. Translation gives CAITPGWAVGTGELFF.

Only a few counts were recorded for this clonotype. The rearrangement joins TRBV25-1 to TRBJ2-5; D perhaps matches TRBD1 (5 bases). Germline V gives CDR1 MGHDK, CDR2 SYGVNS. The CDR3 loop spans 13 amino acids. Trimming removed 7 bases from V and 2 bases from J, with 11 bases in between. The CDR3 DNA reads TGTGCCAGCATGCGCAGGACACAAGAGACCCAGTACTTC. This gives the protein CASMRRTQETQYF.

The gene calls are TRBV20-1 and TRBJ2-1; tentatively, D is TRBD2 (5 bases). The J call may be incorrect, as the DNA end agrees better with TRBJ2-7. The germline V gene has CDR1 DFQATT and CDR2 SNEGSKA (reference sequence). This CDR3 has 11 residues. The DNA of the CDR3 is TGCAGTGCTGTTGACTACAATGAGCAGTACTTC. This gives the protein CSAVDYNEQYF.

This clonotype was seen only once. The J gene is TRBJ2-3, the V gene TRBV10-3, with D possibly being TRBD1 (6 bases). The V end lost 0 bases, the J end lost 5 bases, and 6 bases lay between the germline ends. This CDR3 spans 13 amino acids. Germline CDR1 reads ENHRY; CDR2 reads SYGVKD. This CDR3 is CAISESGGDTQYF. As DNA, the CDR3 is TGTGCCATCAGTGAGTCAGGGGGAGATACGCAGTATTTT.